One sample yielded the 17 T cell receptor beta chains listed below, sequenced in a study of CD8 T cells in ankylosing spondylitis. Study-wide points: Blood of patients with ankylosing spondylitis appeared to be characterized by a TCR beta motif of eight highly homologous variants.

Antigens of these TCRs are unknown. TCRdb passed the 5' RACE reads through MiXCR, listing each CDR3 protein once. The repertoire holds about 330,000 distinct CDR3 sequences, roughly 8% seen once, with more than 14% in the top ten. The specimen was blood, either unsorted or a sorted T cell fraction (not recorded which). All receptors derive from a male donor with ankylosing spondylitis.

This clonotype was counted a few times. The V call is TRBV12-3 or TRBV12-4, the J call TRBJ1-4; TRBD1 matches 10 bases. The CDR3 loop spans 17 amino acids. After removal of 5 bases from V and 2 bases from J, the junction contained 8 bases not matched to a gene. CDR3 sequence reads: CASSPGQGVRTNEKLFF. As DNA, the CDR3 is TGTGCCAGCAGTCCAGGACAGGGGGTACGGACTAATGAAAAACTGTTTTTT.

At least ten counts were recorded for this clonotype. V usage is TRBV3-1 and J usage is TRBJ2-3; D is unresolved. Germline values: CDR1 LGHDT, CDR2 YNNKEL (reference sequence). Trimming left V 2 bases short and J 4 bases short, with 10 bases between. The CDR3 totals 14 residues. This CDR3 is CASSQTGLSDTQYF. In DNA form, the CDR3 reads TGTGCCAGCAGCCAAACGGGCCTCTCAGATACGCAGTATTTT.

This clonotype has just a few counts. This rearrangement joins TRBV2 to TRBJ1-6; D not certain. V was shortened by 8 bases and J by 6 bases, with 11 bases between the two germline ends. Germline loops: CDR1 SNHLY, CDR2 FYNNEI. The CDR3 runs 13 residues. In DNA form, the CDR3 reads TGTGCCAGCCGGGTGGCTGTTAATTCACCCCTCCACTTT. Encoded protein: CASRVAVNSPLHF.

DNA for the CDR3: TGCAGCGCCCTCGGCCGGGCTAGCCGCTACAATGAGCAGTTCTTC. It encodes CSALGRASRYNEQFF. V and J are TRBV29-1 and TRBJ2-1; perhaps TRBD2 as D (5 bases). The CDR3 totals 15 residues. Between the trimmed V and J ends, which lost 7 bases and 3 bases, there was a span of 19 bases. The germline CDR1 and CDR2 sequences are SQVTM and ANQGSEA.

This chain links TRBV27 with TRBJ2-7; D may be TRBD1 (5 bases). V was clipped by 5 bases and J by 1 base, with 12 bases between them. This CDR3 spans 14 amino acids. From germline, CDR1 is MNHEY and CDR2 SMNVEV (reference sequence). CDR3: CASSPAGPSYEQYF. DNA of the CDR3: TGTGCCAGCAGTCCGGCAGGGCCATCCTACGAGCAGTACTTC.

This clonotype was counted a few times. This chain connects TRBV4-2 to TRBJ2-7; maybe TRBD2 (6 bases). Deletions cut 4 bases from V and 7 bases from J, with 14 bases between. The CDR3 is 13 residues long. Germline V CDR1 and CDR2: LGHNA, YNFKEQ. The CDR3 DNA follows: TGTGCCAGCAGCCGCGAGGACTACCGGGAGCAGTACTTC. Protein: CASSREDYREQYF.

The chain recombines TRBV4-1 with TRBJ2-7; D possibly corresponds to TRBD1 (5 bases). Germline loops: CDR1 MGHRA, CDR2 YSYEKL. Trimming removed 3 bases from V and 0 bases from J, with 15 bases in between. The CDR3 totals 16 residues. The CDR3 region has the DNA TGCGCCAGCAGCCAGGCTCAGGGATTTCCCTCCTACGAGCAGTACTTC. Its translation: CASSQAQGFPSYEQYF.

This clonotype was picked up many times. The chain joins TRBV9 to TRBJ1-1; D gene uncertain. This CDR3 comprises 14 residues. Trimming left V 0 bases short and J 3 bases short, with 9 bases between. The germline V gene encodes CDR1 SGDLS and CDR2 YYNGEE. The CDR3 sequence is CASSVDGGDTEAFF. As DNA, the CDR3 is TGTGCCAGCAGCGTAGACGGCGGGGACACTGAAGCTTTCTTT.

Ten or more counts support this clonotype. The V and J genes are TRBV24-1 and TRBJ2-1, with D perhaps TRBD1 (5 bases). Germline CDR1 KGHDR, CDR2 SFDVKD. V gave up 1 base and J gave up 0 bases, with 15 bases separating them. CDR3 length: 18 residues. In nucleotides, the CDR3 is TGTGCCACCAGTGATTTTTTGGATAGGGGCCGCTCCTACAATGAGCAGTTCTTC. The encoded protein is CATSDFLDRGRSYNEQFF.

The chain couples TRBV7-3 to TRBJ1-3; no clear D gene. V lost 1 base and J 0 bases, leaving 7 bases between the germline ends. The CDR3 is made up of 15 amino acids. CDR1 and CDR2 from the germline V gene are SGHTA and FQGTGA. For the CDR3, the DNA is TGTGCCAGCAGCTTAATTGGGGACTCTGGAAACACCATATATTTT. Translating it yields CASSLIGDSGNTIYF.

The chain couples TRBV12-3 or TRBV12-4 to TRBJ1-2; 8 positions agree with TRBD1. Trimming at V came to 2 bases and at J to 4 bases, leaving 9 bases not matched to a gene. This CDR3 is 16 amino acids long. This CDR3 reads CASSLRSGQGGYGYTF. The DNA for the CDR3 is TGTGCCAGCAGTTTAAGGTCTGGACAGGGAGGCTATGGCTACACCTTC.

The chain joins TRBV20-1 to TRBJ2-3, with no clear D. Trimming left V 6 bases short and J 0 bases short, with 13 bases between. The V gene's germline CDR1 is DFQATT and CDR2 SNEGSKA (reference sequence). CDR3 size: 14 residues. Here the CDR3 DNA reads TGCAGTGCCCCCCGGGTACTGAGCACAGATACGCAGTATTTT. Translating gives CSAPRVLSTDTQYF.

CDR3 coding DNA: TGCAGCGTTGATCCAGGGCCTCTCTGGGATAATGAGCAGTTCTTC. Translation gives CSVDPGPLWDNEQFF. The chain links TRBV29-1 to TRBJ2-1; a weak D match, TRBD1 (5 bases). Germline CDR1 is SQVTM and CDR2 is ANQGSEA. This CDR3 has 15 residues. The V and J ends lost 3 bases and 7 bases respectively, with 19 bases between them.

The chain links TRBV12-3 or TRBV12-4 to TRBJ2-1; TRBD2 aligns across 8 bases. The CDR3 totals 15 residues. Trimming removed 5 bases from V and 9 bases from J; junction bases left unmatched: 12. The DNA for the CDR3 is TGTGCCAGCAGTCCCCCTCCAGCGGGAGCCGTTGAGCAGTTCTTC. Residues: CASSPPPAGAVEQFF.

The CDR3 coding sequence is TGCAGTGCTCTGAAGGCCGGACAGGGGGCTTTAGGGAATCAGCCCCAGCATTTT. Translation gives CSALKAGQGALGNQPQHF. The chain has TRBV20-1 and TRBJ1-5; 11 bases fit TRBD1. The J segment lost 4 bases and the V segment lost 5 bases, leaving 16 bases of the junction unmatched. This CDR3 region has 18 residues. CDR1 is DFQATT, CDR2 SNEGSKA, per germline (reference sequence).

A single count supports this clonotype. This chain uses TRBV6-1 with TRBJ2-7; TRBD2 matches 10 bases. Germline V gene sequence: CDR1 MNHNS, CDR2 SASEGT. The CDR3 is 14 residues long. V shed 7 bases, J shed 4 bases, and the junction held 7 bases outside the gene matches. This CDR3 reads CASNLAGVRYEQYF. In DNA form, the CDR3 reads TGTGCCAGCAATCTAGCGGGAGTAAGGTACGAGCAGTACTTC.

This clonotype occurred many times. The rearrangement uses TRBV7-2 and TRBJ2-5; 10 bases match TRBD2. Germline V CDR1 and CDR2: SGHTA, FQGNSA. Trimming at V came to 0 bases and at J to 4 bases, leaving 14 bases not matched to a gene. CDR3 length: 19 amino acids. The CDR3 DNA sequence: TGTGCCAGCAGCTTAGCGAGGGCTAGCGGGAGTGCGATCCGAGAGACCCAGTACTTC. Amino acids: CASSLARASGSAIRETQYF.